The text below deals with one T cell receptor beta chain. The data were taken from a study of CD8+ T cells in alopecia areata. The CDR3 totals 13 residues. The germline V and J ends were trimmed by 7 bases and 2 bases, with 14 bases remaining between them. In germline, CDR1 is SQVTM, CDR2 ANQGSEA. TCR sequencing used cDNA made by reverse transcription of extracted RNA. The repertoire was sequenced with immunoSEQ multiplex PCR; TCRdb's copy has only in-frame clones and lacks some. The sample consists of around 290,000 clones, 58% of them appearing once. Specified treatment: oral pan-JAK inhibitor, 5-10 mg twice daily. Researchers picked out CD4+ and CD8+ T cells from PBMCs by sorting.

The gene calls are TRBV29-1 and TRBJ2-5; possible D gene TRBD2, 6 bases. The sample in question was CD4+ T cells sorted from blood, obtained at week 24, from a patient treated with tofacitinib. This TCR was sampled from a human donor with alopecia areata. CDR3 sequence reads: CSASHGGQETQYF. CDR3 DNA sequence: TGCAGCGCTTCCCACGGGGGTCAAGAGACCCAGTACTTC.